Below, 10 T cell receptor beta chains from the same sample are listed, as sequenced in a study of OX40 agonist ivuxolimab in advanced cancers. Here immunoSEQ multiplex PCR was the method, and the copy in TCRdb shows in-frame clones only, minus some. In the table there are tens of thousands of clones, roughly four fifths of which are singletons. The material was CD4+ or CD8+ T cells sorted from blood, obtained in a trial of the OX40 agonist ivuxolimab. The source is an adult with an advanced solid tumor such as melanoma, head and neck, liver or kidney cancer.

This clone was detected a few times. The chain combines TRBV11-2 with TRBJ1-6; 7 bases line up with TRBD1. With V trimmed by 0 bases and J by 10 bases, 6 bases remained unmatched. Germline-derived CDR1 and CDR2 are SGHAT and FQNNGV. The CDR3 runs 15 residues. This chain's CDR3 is CASSLETGFFSPLHF. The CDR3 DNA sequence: TGTGCCAGCAGCTTAGAGACAGGGTTCTTCTCACCCCTCCACTTT.

CDR3 amino acids: CASRIRQGDNEQFF. The CDR3 region has the DNA TGTGCCAGTAGAATCCGACAGGGCGACAATGAGCAGTTCTTC. The chain combines TRBV19 with TRBJ2-1; 7 positions agree with TRBD1. CDR1 LNHDA and CDR2 SQIVND come from the germline V gene (reference sequence). The CDR3 spans 14 residues. V lost 6 bases, J lost 5 bases, and 7 bases stayed unmatched.

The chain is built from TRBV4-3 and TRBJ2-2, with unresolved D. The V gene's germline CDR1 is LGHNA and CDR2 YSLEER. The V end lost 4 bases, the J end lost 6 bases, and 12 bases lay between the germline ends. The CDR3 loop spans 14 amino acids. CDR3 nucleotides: TGCGCCAGCAGCCGCCGACGGTCGGCCGGGGAGCTGTTTTTT. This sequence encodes CASSRRRSAGELFF.

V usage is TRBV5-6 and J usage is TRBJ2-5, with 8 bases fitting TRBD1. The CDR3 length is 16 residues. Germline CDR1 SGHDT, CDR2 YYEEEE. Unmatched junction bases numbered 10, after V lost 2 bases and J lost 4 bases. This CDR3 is CASSFQRQGYGETQYF. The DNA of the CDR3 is TGTGCCAGCAGCTTTCAACGACAGGGGTATGGAGAGACCCAGTACTTC.

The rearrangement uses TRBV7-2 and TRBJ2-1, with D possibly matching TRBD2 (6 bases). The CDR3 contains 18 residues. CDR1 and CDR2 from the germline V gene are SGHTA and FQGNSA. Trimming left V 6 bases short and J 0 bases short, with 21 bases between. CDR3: CASRKPGILASSYNEQFF. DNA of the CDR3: TGTGCCAGCAGGAAACCGGGTATTCTAGCGAGCTCCTACAATGAGCAGTTCTTC. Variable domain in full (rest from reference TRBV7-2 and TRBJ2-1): GAGVSQSPSNKVTEKGKDVELRCDPISGHTALYWYRQSLGQGLEFLIYFQGNSAPDKSGLPSDRFSAERTGGSVSTLTIQRTQQEDSAVYLCASRKPGILASSYNEQFFGPGTRLTVL.

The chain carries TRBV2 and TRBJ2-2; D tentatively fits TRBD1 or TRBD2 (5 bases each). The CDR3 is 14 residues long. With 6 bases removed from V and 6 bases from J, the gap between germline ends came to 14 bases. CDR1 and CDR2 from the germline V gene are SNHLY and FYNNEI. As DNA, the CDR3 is TGTGCCAGCAGCCGAATCGGGGCTGCCGGGGAGCTGTTTTTT. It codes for CASSRIGAAGELFF.

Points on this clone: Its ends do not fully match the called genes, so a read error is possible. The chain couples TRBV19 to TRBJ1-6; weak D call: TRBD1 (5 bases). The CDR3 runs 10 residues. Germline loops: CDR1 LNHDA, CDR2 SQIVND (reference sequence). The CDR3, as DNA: TGCGACAGTGGTGCTCCCCGACCCCACTTT. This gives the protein CDSGAPRPHF. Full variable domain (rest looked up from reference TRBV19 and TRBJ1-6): DGGITQSPKYLFRKEGQNVTLSCEQNLNHDAMYWYRQDPGQGLRLIYYSQIVNDFQKGDIAEGYSVSREKKESFPLTVTSAQKNPTAFYLCDSGAPRPHFGNGTRLTVT.

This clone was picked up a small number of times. Here the CDR3 reads CASSLQGRGELFF. In DNA, the CDR3 is TGTGCCAGCAGCCTACAGGGCCGCGGGGAGCTGTTTTTT. This sequence joins TRBV11-3 and TRBJ2-2, with D possibly matching TRBD1 (6 bases). The germline V and J ends were trimmed by 5 bases and 7 bases, with 11 bases remaining between them. The CDR3 is 13 amino acids. The V gene's germline CDR1 is SGHNT and CDR2 YENEEA.

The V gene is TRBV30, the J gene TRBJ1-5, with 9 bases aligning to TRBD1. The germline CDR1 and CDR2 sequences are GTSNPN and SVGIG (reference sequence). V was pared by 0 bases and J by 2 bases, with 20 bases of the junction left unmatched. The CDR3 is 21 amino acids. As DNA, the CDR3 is TGTGCCTGGAGTGTACCCAGGACAGGGGCCCCGAAGGGGGTCGGCAATCAGCCCCAGCATTTT. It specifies CAWSVPRTGAPKGVGNQPQHF.

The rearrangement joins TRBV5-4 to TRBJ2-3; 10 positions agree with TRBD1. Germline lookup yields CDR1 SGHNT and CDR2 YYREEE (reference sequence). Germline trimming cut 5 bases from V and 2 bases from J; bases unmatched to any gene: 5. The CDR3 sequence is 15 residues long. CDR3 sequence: CASRPGQGNTDTQYF. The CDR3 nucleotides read TGTGCCAGCAGGCCGGGACAGGGGAACACAGATACGCAGTATTTT. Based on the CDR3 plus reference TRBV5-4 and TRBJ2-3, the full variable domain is ETGVTQSPTHLIKTRGQQVTLRCSSQSGHNTVSWYQQALGQGPQFIFQYYREEENGRGNFPPRFSGLQFPNYSSELNVNALELDDSALYLCASRPGQGNTDTQYFGPGTRLTVL.